This TCR beta chain was retrieved from a study of blood T cell repertoires in COVID-19. For the study at large: The analysed material was cDNA or gDNA that came from T cells, B-cell-depleted T cells, or PBMCs.

Those enrolled in Seattle joined during active infection and were followed longitudinally afterward. As processed by the authors: Amplifying reference gene primers gave estimates of nucleated cell counts. The table came from immunoSEQ multiplex PCR; TCRdb's copy has only in-frame clones and leaves some out. V, J and clone size were drawn from that table, and D and trimming were deduced from the DNA. The sample lists roughly 180,000 clones, 94% seen once, with about 0.76% in the top ten. The receptor was isolated from a man aged 25 to 45 with COVID-19, enrolled during active disease. Sequenced material: peripheral blood.

CDR3: CAIYGPGQNYGYTF. The CDR3 bases are TGTGCCATCTATGGCCCGGGACAGAATTATGGCTACACCTTC. The chain employs TRBV10-3 and TRBJ1-2; 7 positions match TRBD1. The V and J ends lost 8 bases and 5 bases, in that order; junction bases with no gene match: 11. The CDR3 is 14 residues long. CDR1 and CDR2 from the germline V gene are ENHRY and SYGVKD.